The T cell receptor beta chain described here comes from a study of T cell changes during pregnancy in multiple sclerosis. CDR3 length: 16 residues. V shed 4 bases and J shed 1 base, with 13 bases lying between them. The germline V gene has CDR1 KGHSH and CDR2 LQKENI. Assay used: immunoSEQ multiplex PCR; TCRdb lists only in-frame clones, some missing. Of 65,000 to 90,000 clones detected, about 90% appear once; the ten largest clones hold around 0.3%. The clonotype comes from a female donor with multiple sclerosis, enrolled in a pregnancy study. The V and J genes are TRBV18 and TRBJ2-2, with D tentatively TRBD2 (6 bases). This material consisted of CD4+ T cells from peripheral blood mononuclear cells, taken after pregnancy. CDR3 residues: CASSQAGTENTGELFF. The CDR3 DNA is TGTGCCAGCTCACAGGCCGGGACTGAGAACACCGGGGAGCTGTTTTTT.